This paragraph covers one T cell receptor beta chain sequence. The source of the sample is a study of blood T cell repertoires in COVID-19. Study as a whole: PBMCs, B-cell-depleted T cells, or T cells provided the cDNA or gDNA that made up the material.

As handled by the study authors: Reference gene primer amplification gave estimated nucleated cell counts. Sequencing was performed with immunoSEQ multiplex PCR; in TCRdb, only in-frame clones are kept and a portion is missing. That table gives V, J and clone size, and the DNA gave D and trimming. The table lists about 260,000 clones, 75% to 90% of them singletons. Trimming removed 0 bases from V and 0 bases from J, with 8 bases in between. This CDR3 region has 15 residues. From germline, CDR1 is MNHEY and CDR2 SVGAGI. This TCR was recovered from a man aged 25-45 years with active or convalescent COVID-19. J is TRBJ1-1 and V is TRBV6-5; D remains unclear. The sequencing input was peripheral blood. The CDR3 DNA follows: TGTGCCAGCAGTTACTCGACACAGATGAACACTGAAGCTTTCTTT. Residues: CASSYSTQMNTEAFF.